Listed below are T cell receptor beta chains from one sample, sequenced in a study of T cells in Graves' hyperthyroidism and ophthalmopathy. MiXCR, applied by TCRdb to the multiplex PCR reads, yields one record per CDR3 protein. The sample has around 430,000 distinct CDR3 sequences; about 15% are singletons. Sequencing was carried out using blood. These TCRs come from a woman aged 25 to 39 with Graves' hyperthyroidism. Both conserved end residues are part of each CDR3. The size field is filled for only some rows; it gives once, few, many or a size class.

CDR3aa,abundance,v_gene
CASSLGASGAYEQYF,many,TRBV28
CASSQPTGWGLRNEQFF,many,TRBV4-1
CASSLFGTGGTETQYF,.,TRBV5-5
CASSLDWGRAGELFF,.,TRBV7-2
CASKDSRSGGGNEQFF,many,TRBV5-1
CASSPDNKYEQYF,many,TRBV3-1
CSGGTGNYGYTF,few,TRBV20-1
CASRDRGTSLSTDTQYF,.,TRBV19
CATSPGDSRTIYF,.,TRBV15
CASSYSGGRFRSYNEQFF,.,TRBV6-5
CASSPLAVSYEQYF,many,TRBV7-2
CATTPKDRSFHEQYF,many,TRBV2
CASTSPGETQYF,many,TRBV7-2
CASSPSEAKNIQYF,many,TRBV18
CASRGRDSAGPGELFF,many,TRBV9
CASSEYGGPSSYNSPLHF,.,TRBV6-1
CASKSASGSYEQYF,many,TRBV4-1